This T cell receptor (beta chain) was captured in a study of CD8 T cells in Susac syndrome. Relapsing-remitting disease, either stable or active, was present in the multiple sclerosis controls, who were treatment-naive patients. The authors negatively isolated CD8+ and CD4+ T cells and FACS-enriched TEMRA cells. The V end lost 3 bases, the J end lost 4 bases, and 9 bases lay between the germline ends. The CDR3 sequence is 12 residues long. The germline gives CDR1 GTSNPN, CDR2 SVGIG (reference sequence). Random hexamers served to reverse transcribe about 0.45 to 1 ug RNA. Amplification of the TCR beta CDR3 was carried out by immunoSEQ multiplex PCR, which spanned a total of 54 Vbeta and 13 Jbeta segments. TCRdb used MiXCR to reprocess the immunoSEQ multiplex PCR reads, holding one entry per CDR3 protein. The repertoire holds about 160,000 distinct CDR3 sequences, with less than 95% as singletons.

The sequenced material came from CD4+ T cells from PBMCs. The clonotype originates from a human donor with multiple sclerosis. The chain has TRBV30 and TRBJ1-2; the D gene is possibly TRBD1 (5 bases). The CDR3 is CAWRRGGYGYTF. The CDR3 DNA reads as TGTGCCTGGAGGAGGGGCGGCTATGGCTACACCTTC.